The 3 T cell receptor beta chains below come from one sample, sequenced in a study of blood T cell repertoires in COVID-19. This table comes from immunoSEQ multiplex PCR, and its TCRdb copy is limited to in-frame clones, with some not included. The table shows 77,000 or so clones, with roughly four fifths occurring only once. What was sequenced was peripheral blood. The receptor source for this set is an elderly woman with active or convalescent COVID-19.

This clone was counted a few times. This sequence joins TRBV12-3 or TRBV12-4 and TRBJ2-7; possibly TRBD2 for D (5 bases). Trimming left V 5 bases short and J 3 bases short, with 11 bases between. The CDR3 totals 13 residues. CDR3: CASSPPAGYEQYF. In DNA, the CDR3 is TGTGCCAGCAGTCCCCCGGCGGGCTACGAGCAGTACTTC.

CDR3 sequence (DNA): TGTGCCATAACCCAGGGGCCCGGCGGGGAGCTGTTTTTT. Protein: CAITQGPGGELFF. The chain employs TRBV7-3 and TRBJ2-2; D perhaps matches TRBD1 (6 bases). The CDR3 contains 13 residues. Trimming stripped 10 bases from V and 7 bases from J, with 16 bases between. Germline V gene lookup returns CDR1 SGHTA and CDR2 FQGTGA.

V is TRBV6-5 and J is TRBJ2-1, with 7 bases lining up with TRBD1. The CDR3 loop spans 15 amino acids. Trimming took 6 bases from V and 7 from J; bases not matched to a gene: 12. Germline lookup yields CDR1 MNHEY and CDR2 SVGAGI. Here the CDR3 reads CASRLTWTGNNEQFF. The CDR3 DNA reads as TGTGCCAGCAGGCTCACTTGGACAGGAAATAATGAGCAGTTCTTC.